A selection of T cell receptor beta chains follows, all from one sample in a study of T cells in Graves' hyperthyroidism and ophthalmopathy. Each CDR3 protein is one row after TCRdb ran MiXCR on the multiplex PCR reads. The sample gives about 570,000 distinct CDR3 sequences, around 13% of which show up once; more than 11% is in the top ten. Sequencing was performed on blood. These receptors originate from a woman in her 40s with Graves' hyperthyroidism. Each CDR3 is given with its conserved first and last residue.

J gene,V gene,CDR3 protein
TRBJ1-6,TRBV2,CASSDSRDSNSPLHF
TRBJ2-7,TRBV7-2,CASTTSTDDYEQYF
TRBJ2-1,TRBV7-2,CASSSASVTRNEQFF
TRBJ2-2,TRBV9,CASSVHPGDGELFF
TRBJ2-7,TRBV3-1,CASSQGARLYEQYF
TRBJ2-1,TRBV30,CAWSVRLAGLSYNEQFF
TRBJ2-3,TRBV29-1,CSGREGDTQYF
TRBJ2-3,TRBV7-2,CASSLAGGGGITADTQYF
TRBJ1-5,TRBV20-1,CSASYDSNSNQPQHF
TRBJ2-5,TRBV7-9,CASSLYLAGGEETQYF
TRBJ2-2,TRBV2,CASSEARGNTGELFF
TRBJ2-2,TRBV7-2,CASGGGVTGELFF
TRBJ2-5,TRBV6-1,CASSYGLVRQETQYF
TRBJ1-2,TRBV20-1,CSAMAGSYGYTF
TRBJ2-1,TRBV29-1,CSVDAAPFF
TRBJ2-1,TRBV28,CASIHRTGGSLWDEQFF
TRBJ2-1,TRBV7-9,CASVPTGSSYNEQFF
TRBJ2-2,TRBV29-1,CSVGGVHTGELFF
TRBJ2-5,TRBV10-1,CASSDIRGRLETQYF
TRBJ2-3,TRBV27,CASSLSGTPSTDTQYF
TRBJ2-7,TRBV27,CASSSRQSAGTYEQYF
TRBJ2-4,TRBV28,CASSRIRLAGERNIQYF
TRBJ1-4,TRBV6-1,CASSGQGREKLFF